The following is a TCR beta chain sequence with its context. The entry originates in a study of identifying expanded T cells in peripheral blood. Losses at the gene ends were 5 bases for V and 6 bases for J; bases not matched to a gene: 18. Germline CDR1 reads LGHNT; CDR2 reads FRNRAP. CDR3 length: 18 amino acids. Method: immunoSEQ multiplex PCR; TCRdb's copy keeps in-frame clones and lacks some. The sample has about 94,000 clones; 88% are singletons. The sample taken for sequencing was blood. V gene TRBV12-5 combines with J gene TRBJ1-2; 10 bases are shared with TRBD1. The origin of this receptor is a person between 18 and 75 years old in good health. The CDR3: CASGARAIPGTGEDGYTF. The CDR3 coding sequence is TGTGCTAGTGGTGCTCGCGCCATCCCCGGGACAGGGGAGGATGGCTACACCTTC.